The source of this T cell receptor (beta chain) is a study of Ad26.COV2.S vaccination and SARS-CoV-2 variants. Whole-study results and caveats: Among vaccine recipients, spike-specific TCR breadth exceeded that of placebo recipients. Recipients of either vaccine or placebo displayed similar breadth of non-spike TCRs.

This clone showed up just once. Its antigen remains unidentified. Method: immunoSEQ multiplex PCR; TCRdb's copy keeps in-frame clones and lacks some. The sample shows some 460,000 clones, approximately 90% of them seen only once. As to treatment: 15 to 20 received Ad26.COV2.S at low or high dose, single or two shots; about 5 received placebo; per-sample allocation not given. Material that was analyzed had been drawn on day 63 after the first vaccine or placebo injection. An adult donor aged 18-55 years was enrolled in Boston. Trimming took 1 base from V and 6 from J; bases not matched to a gene: 3. CDR3 length: 16 residues. Germline V gene data show CDR1 as PRHDT and CDR2 as FYEKMQ (reference sequence).

Source: peripheral blood, taken in a trial of Ad26.COV2.S vaccine versus placebo. The TCR was taken from a person between 18 and 60 years old who received the Ad26.COV2.S COVID-19 vaccine or a placebo. V gene TRBV13 combines with J gene TRBJ2-1, with TRBD2 matching over 13 bases. CDR3: CASSLVGTSGINEQFF. The CDR3 bases are TGTGCCAGCAGCTTAGTAGGGACTAGCGGGATCAATGAGCAGTTCTTC.